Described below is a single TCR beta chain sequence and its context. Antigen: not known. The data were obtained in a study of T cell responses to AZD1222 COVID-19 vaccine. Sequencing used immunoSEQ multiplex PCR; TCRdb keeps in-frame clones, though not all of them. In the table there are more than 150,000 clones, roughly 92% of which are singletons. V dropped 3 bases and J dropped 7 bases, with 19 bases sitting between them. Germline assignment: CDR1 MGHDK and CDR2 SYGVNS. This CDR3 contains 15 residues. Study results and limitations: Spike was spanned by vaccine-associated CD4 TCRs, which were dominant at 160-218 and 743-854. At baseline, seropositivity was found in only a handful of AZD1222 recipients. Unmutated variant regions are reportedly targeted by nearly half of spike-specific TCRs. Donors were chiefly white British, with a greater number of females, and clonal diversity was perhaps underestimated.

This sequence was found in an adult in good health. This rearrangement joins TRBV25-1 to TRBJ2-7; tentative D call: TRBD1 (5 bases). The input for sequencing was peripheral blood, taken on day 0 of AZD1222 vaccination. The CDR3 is CASSDTRWGTGEQYF. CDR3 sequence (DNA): TGTGCCAGCAGTGACACCCGTTGGGGTACAGGAGAGCAGTACTTC.